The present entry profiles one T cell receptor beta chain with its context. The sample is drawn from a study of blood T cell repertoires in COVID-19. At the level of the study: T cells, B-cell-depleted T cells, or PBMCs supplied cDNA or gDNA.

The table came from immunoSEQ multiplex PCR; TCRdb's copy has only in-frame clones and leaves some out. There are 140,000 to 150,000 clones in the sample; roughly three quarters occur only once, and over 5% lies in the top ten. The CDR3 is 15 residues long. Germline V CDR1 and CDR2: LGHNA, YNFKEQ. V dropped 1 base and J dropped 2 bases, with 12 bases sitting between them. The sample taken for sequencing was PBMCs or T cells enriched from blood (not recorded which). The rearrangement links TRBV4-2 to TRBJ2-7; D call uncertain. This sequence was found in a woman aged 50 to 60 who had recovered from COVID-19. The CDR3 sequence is CASSQVGQSTYEQYF. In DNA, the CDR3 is TGTGCCAGCAGCCAAGTTGGCCAGTCGACCTACGAGCAGTACTTC.